This T cell receptor beta chain comes out of a study of cytomegalovirus exposure and HLA in healthy donors. The PCR contained 60 Vbeta and 13 Jbeta primers. TCRdb keeps only in-frame clones here, not all; method: immunoSEQ multiplex PCR. Among approximately 150,000 clones, roughly 81% were seen once, and the ten largest hold 4% to 5%. Germline CDR1 and CDR2: MNHNY and SVGAGI (reference sequence). The CDR3 runs to 14 residues. V lost 5 bases and J 6 bases, leaving 17 bases between the germline ends. Study results and caveats: Sequencing had likely introduced a cluster of highly shared sequence variants as an artifact.

The donors were healthy bone marrow donors. At sampling all donors were nominally healthy, likely with unrecorded immune exposures. Notes on this clone: Its antigen is currently unknown.

The origin of this receptor is a woman aged 18-29 years in good health and CMV-seropositive. This rearrangement joins TRBV6-6 to TRBJ2-7; TRBD2 is a possible D gene (8 bases). Sample: PBMCs. CDR3: CASSREGAGGEQYF. CDR3 nucleotide sequence: TGTGCCAGCAGTAGGGAGGGGGCGGGGGGCGAGCAGTACTTC.